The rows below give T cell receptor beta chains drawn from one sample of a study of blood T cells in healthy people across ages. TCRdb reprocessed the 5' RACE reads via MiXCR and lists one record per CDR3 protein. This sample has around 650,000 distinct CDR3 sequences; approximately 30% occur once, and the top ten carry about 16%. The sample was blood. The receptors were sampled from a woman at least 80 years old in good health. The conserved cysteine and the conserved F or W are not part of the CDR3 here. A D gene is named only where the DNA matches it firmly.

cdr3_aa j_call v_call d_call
ASSPDNTYGYT TRBJ1-2 TRBV18 .
ASSLLKGTSSSPLH TRBJ1-6 TRBV5-6 .
AWKRGGGYEQY TRBJ2-7 TRBV30 TRBD2
ASTLGLRTDTQY TRBJ2-3 TRBV5-1 .
ASRDGRGLSYNEQF TRBJ2-1 TRBV6-2/TRBV6-3 TRBD2
ASSLAPGRINYGYT TRBJ1-2 TRBV7-2 .
AWSVRSARTDTQY TRBJ2-3 TRBV30 .
ASSSKGSGYT TRBJ1-2 TRBV7-9 .
ASSRPELNTEAF TRBJ1-1 TRBV3-1 .
SATGTSGVGGQF TRBJ2-1 TRBV20-1 TRBD2
ASRLADRSYEQY . TRBV27 TRBD1
ASSPSPLRGDTEAF TRBJ1-1 TRBV9 .
ASSLTGRKETQY TRBJ2-5 TRBV28 .
ASSHLGTAYEQY TRBJ2-7 TRBV3-1 .
ASSVTGQGNQPQH TRBJ1-5 TRBV27 TRBD1
AWSVRDRSNYGYT TRBJ1-2 TRBV30 TRBD1
ASSSNLYEQY TRBJ2-7 TRBV28 .
ASSLGSGIGQPQH TRBJ1-5 TRBV7-8 .
SASRGGGTEAF TRBJ1-1 TRBV29-1 TRBD1
ASSSWDSEVTQY TRBJ2-5 TRBV3-1 .
SVQGGQGPEQY TRBJ2-7 TRBV29-1 TRBD1
ASKIGASGIYNEQF TRBJ2-1 TRBV12-3/TRBV12-4 TRBD2
ASSLSSRLYGATRETQY TRBJ2-5 TRBV7-2 .
ASNLTDYGHT TRBJ1-2 TRBV7-8 .
ASSLGVGPLPRNYGYT TRBJ1-2 TRBV7-9 .
ASSPGQGLNTEAF TRBJ1-1 TRBV7-2 TRBD1
ASSLDMGQGYT TRBJ1-2 TRBV7-2 .
AGSLRSGANVLT TRBJ2-6 TRBV12-3/TRBV12-4 .
SASTGWRADTQY TRBJ2-3 TRBV20-1 .
ASRGDRGTEAF TRBJ1-1 TRBV2 TRBD1
ASSFQGTNEQF TRBJ2-1 TRBV5-1 .
ASRMAGGTDVEY TRBJ2-3 TRBV12-3/TRBV12-4 TRBD2
ASSRRTGGGDIQY TRBJ2-4 TRBV6-2/TRBV6-3 TRBD1
SARSPGLAGEQY TRBJ2-7 TRBV20-1 TRBD2
ASSVTGRTDTGELF TRBJ2-2 TRBV9 .
ASSQLLQETQY TRBJ2-5 TRBV14 .
SAKQPLHTDTQY TRBJ2-3 TRBV20-1 .
ASSLDVMTDTQY TRBJ2-3 TRBV5-1 .
ASSVGRGVADTQY TRBJ2-3 TRBV12-3/TRBV12-4 .
ASSAHLAGQETQY TRBJ2-5 TRBV9 TRBD2
ASSEYRGQNTEAF TRBJ1-1 TRBV25-1 .
ATSDSETGRPAF TRBJ1-1 TRBV24-1 TRBD1
ASTPGRIGETQY TRBJ2-5 TRBV19 .
ASSLEVFSNQPQH TRBJ1-5 TRBV12-3/TRBV12-4 .
ASSFFGGEAF TRBJ1-1 TRBV27 .
VSSTLTSGGGGEQF . TRBV5-1 TRBD2
ASSTQGYEQY TRBJ2-7 TRBV6-6 .
SARGGGGLSYNEQF TRBJ2-1 TRBV20-1 .
ASSREAFGVTSGANVLT TRBJ2-6 TRBV14 .
ASSLMRLARHEQF TRBJ2-1 TRBV7-2 TRBD2
ACQPDSNQPQH TRBJ1-5 TRBV30 .
SARDLTAPDSPLH TRBJ1-6 TRBV20-1 .